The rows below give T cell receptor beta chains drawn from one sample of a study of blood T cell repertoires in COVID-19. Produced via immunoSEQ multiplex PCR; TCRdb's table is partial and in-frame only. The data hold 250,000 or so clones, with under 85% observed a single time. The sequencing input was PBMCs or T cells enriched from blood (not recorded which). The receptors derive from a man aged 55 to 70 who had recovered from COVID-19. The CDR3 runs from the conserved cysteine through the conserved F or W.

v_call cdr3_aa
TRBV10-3 CASRPNIDSGNTIYF
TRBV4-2 CASSQDVSYEQYF
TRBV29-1 CSVLKGDTEAFF
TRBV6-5 CASSYSGTGSSETQYF
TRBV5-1 CASSLGSGGAREQYF
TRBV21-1 CASRLAGEAHGEQFF
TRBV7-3 CASSLTAGSNTEAFF
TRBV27 CASVGGGGLVNTEAFF
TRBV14 CASSQLRGQGANEQYF
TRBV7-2 CASSLAGVKNIQYF
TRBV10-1 CASSVPAGVYEQYF
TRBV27 CASRDGQGVYNEQFF
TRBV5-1 CASSLAGRGVNTEAFF
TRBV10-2 CASRPLATNTGELFF
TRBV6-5 CASSSDRNQPQHF
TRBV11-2 CASSFGPGKLFF
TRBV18 CASSPTGVNTEAFF
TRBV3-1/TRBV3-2 CASSQDGGALGYTF
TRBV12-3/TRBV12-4 CASSYGYGYTF
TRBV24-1 CATSDSRGSGYTF
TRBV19 CASSPLQNYGYTF
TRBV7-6 CASSLIPGTRRGETQYF
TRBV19 CASSIGETGGENIQYF
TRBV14 CASSQDMNTEAFF
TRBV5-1 CASSLGGDTARLAFF
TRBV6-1 CASSERDSGPLGYGYTF
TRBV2 CASRGQGIEKLFF
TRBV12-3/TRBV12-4 CASTWTGAQPQHF
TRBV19 CASSIPTGSGYTF
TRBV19 CASSMGGLHEKLFF
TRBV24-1 CATSDPSQGSNQPQHF
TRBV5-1 CASSQYGTGTYEQYF
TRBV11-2 CASSYSLGLPGPGDEQFF
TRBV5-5 CASSLGGWYEQYF
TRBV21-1 CAKDYLSTDTQYF
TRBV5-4 CASSLQGSNTEAFF
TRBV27 CASSLLQTKNIQYF
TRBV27 CASSRYRGDDYGYTF
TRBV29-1 CSVEGGLAGYEQYF
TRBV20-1 CSAPLGNTIYF
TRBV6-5 CASSYSGQGNTEAFF
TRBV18 CASSTGTRPSPLHF
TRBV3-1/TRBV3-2 CASSQVQGGSPLHF
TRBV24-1 CATSETDSQETQYF
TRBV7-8 CASSLAGFGGRTDTQYF
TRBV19 CASSIQGLNGYTF
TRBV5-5 CASSRGSGGHDTQYF
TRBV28 CASSHGQGGYGYTF
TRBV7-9 CASSLVSGDETQYF
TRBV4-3 CASSRDSSPPGELFF
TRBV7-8 CASSRQVRGYTF
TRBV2 CASSGETYEQYF